This TCR beta chain was sequenced during a study of blood T cells in healthy people across ages. Study-level background: With template switching, about one barcoded beta molecule was captured per two T cells.

The total RNA that was extracted per sample amounted to at least 5 micrograms. General study findings and limits: Age showed a roughly linear inverse relationship with TCR beta diversity per million T cells. Naive T cell percentage strongly correlated with TCR beta diversity.

This clonotype was seen more than once but under ten times. The antigen is unknown. The CDR3 is 17 amino acids. V trimming: 0 bases; J trimming: 3 bases; junction bases outside the gene matches: 3. The authors ran a second PCR of 7 to 11 cycles using a sample-barcoded 5' primer and a J-beta primer mix. In TCRdb, the 5' RACE reads were re-called with MiXCR into one record per CDR3 protein. The sample comprises fewer than 900,000 distinct CDR3 sequences, under 40% of which are singletons, and roughly 13% rests with the top ten. This rearrangement joins TRBV12-3 or TRBV12-4 to TRBJ2-1; TRBD2 aligns across 12 bases. Specimen: blood. The TCR originated in a man between 18 and 35 years old in good health. CDR3 in DNA: TGTGCCAGCAGTTTAGCGACTAGCGGGGGCCGCTACAATGAGCAGTTCTTC. It yields the protein CASSLATSGGRYNEQFF.